This T cell receptor (beta chain) comes out of a study of identical twins. Study-wide results and caveats: In monozygotic twins, models underestimated the sharing of out-of-frame TCR alpha. High-abundance cord blood beta clonotypes had fewer insertions; memory repertoires showed none.

Each cDNA held unique molecular identifiers, and template switching gave it a universal primer site. In TCRdb, the 5' RACE reads were re-called with MiXCR into one record per CDR3 protein. The sample has 640,000 or so distinct CDR3 sequences, approximately 6.1% seen once; the top ten hold around 1.7%. In its sample, this clonotype was seen many times. The antigen is unknown. No donor was unhealthy or non-Caucasian. V shed 3 bases, J shed 4 bases, and the junction held 15 bases outside the gene matches. The CDR3 spans 17 residues. Germline V CDR1 and CDR2: DFQATT, SNEGSKA (reference sequence). This TCR was sampled from a man between 18 and 35 years old in good health. V usage is TRBV20-1 and J usage is TRBJ2-1; TRBD2 matches 7 bases. The specimen sequenced was naive T cells sorted from blood. In nucleotides, the CDR3 is TGCAGTGCTAGTCTTGGGGAACGGACTAGACTTTACAATGAGCAGTTCTTC. Residues: CSASLGERTRLYNEQFF.